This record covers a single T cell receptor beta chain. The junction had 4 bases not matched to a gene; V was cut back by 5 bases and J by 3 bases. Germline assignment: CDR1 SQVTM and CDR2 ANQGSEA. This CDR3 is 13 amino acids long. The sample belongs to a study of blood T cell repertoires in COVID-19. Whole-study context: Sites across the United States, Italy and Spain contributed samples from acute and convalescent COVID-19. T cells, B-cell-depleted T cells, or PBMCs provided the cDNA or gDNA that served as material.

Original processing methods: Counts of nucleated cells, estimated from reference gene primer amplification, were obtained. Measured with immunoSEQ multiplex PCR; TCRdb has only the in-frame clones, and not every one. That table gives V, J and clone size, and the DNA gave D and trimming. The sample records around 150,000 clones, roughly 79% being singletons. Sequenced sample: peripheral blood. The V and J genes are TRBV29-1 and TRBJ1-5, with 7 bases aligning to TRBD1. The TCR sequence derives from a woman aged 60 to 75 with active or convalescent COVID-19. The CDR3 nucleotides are TGCAGCGTTCAGACAGGGTTCAATCAGCCCCAGCATTTT. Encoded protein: CSVQTGFNQPQHF.